This TCR beta chain was sequenced for a study of cytomegalovirus exposure and HLA in healthy donors. Study-level points and caveats: Among TCR beta chains, those listed as cytomegalovirus-associated numbered some 160. About 87% or about 30% of the time was how often most TCR beta V segments were productive, according to an earlier analysis. A link between a missense DCLRE1C variant and TCR beta V- and J-gene trimming emerged from a later analysis. Fewer N-insertions (relative to the approximately 700-donor mean) were reportedly seen in an Asian-associated ancestry cluster in a later analysis.

In the PCR, 60 Vbeta and 13 Jbeta primers were used. Assay: immunoSEQ multiplex PCR; the TCRdb copy retains only in-frame clones and omits some. The sample lists around 150,000 clones; around 75% were seen once. Concerning this clone: Its specificity is unknown. Additional DNA sequences in this sample encode the identical CDR3.

Sequencing used PBMCs. The sequence derives from a man aged 18 to 29 in good health and CMV-seropositive.

The CDR3 sequence: CASGLPDRGLYGYTF. DNA for the CDR3: TGTGCTAGTGGTTTGCCAGACAGGGGGCTTTATGGCTACACCTTC. The V and J genes are TRBV12-5 and TRBJ1-2; 10 bases are shared with TRBD1. The V and J ends lost 2 bases and 5 bases, in that order; junction bases with no gene match: 5. From germline, CDR1 is LGHNT and CDR2 FRNRAP. This CDR3 is built from 15 residues.